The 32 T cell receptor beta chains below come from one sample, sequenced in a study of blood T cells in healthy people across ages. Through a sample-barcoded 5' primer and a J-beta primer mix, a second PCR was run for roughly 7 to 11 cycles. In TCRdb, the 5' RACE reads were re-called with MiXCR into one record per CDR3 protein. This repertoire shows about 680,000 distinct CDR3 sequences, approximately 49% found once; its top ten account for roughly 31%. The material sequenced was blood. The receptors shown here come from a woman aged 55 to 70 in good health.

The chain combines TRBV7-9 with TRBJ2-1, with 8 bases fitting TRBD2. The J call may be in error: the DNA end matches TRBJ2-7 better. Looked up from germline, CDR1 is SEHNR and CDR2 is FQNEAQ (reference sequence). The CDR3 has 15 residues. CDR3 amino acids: CASSSPAGALNEQYF. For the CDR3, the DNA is TGTGCCAGCAGCTCTCCAGCGGGAGCCCTCAATGAGCAGTACTTC.

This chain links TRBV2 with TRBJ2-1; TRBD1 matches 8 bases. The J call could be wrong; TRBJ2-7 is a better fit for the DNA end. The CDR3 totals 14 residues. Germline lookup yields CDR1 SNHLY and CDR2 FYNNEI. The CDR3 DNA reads TGTGCCAGCAAGGGGACAGGATCCTACAATGAGCAGTACTTC. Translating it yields CASKGTGSYNEQYF.

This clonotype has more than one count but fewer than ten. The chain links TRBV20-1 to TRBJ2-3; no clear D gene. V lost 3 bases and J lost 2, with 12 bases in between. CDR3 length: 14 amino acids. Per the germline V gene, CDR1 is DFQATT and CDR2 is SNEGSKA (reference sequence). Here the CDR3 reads CSARLAYATDTQYF. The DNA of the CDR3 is TGCAGTGCTAGGCTCGCGTACGCCACAGATACGCAGTATTTT.

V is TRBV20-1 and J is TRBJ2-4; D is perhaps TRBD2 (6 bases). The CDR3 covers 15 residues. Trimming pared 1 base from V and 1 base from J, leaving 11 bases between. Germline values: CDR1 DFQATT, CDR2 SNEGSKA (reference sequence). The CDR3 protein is CSARVGGAAKNIQYF. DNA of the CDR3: TGCAGTGCTAGAGTGGGGGGTGCCGCCAAAAACATTCAGTACTTC.

The chain's CDR3 is CASSLVGGQDQETQYF. DNA for the CDR3: TGTGCCAGCAGCTTGGTGGGGGGACAGGACCAAGAGACCCAGTACTTC. The genes are TRBV5-4 and TRBJ2-5; 8 bases are shared with TRBD1. CDR1 is SGHNT and CDR2 is YYREEE in the germline V gene (reference sequence). V was pared by 0 bases and J by 0 bases, with 4 bases of the junction left unmatched. The CDR3 covers 16 residues.

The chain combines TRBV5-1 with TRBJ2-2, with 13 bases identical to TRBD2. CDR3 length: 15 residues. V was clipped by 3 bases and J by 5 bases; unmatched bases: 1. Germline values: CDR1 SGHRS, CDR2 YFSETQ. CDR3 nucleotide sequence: TGCGCCAGCAGCTGGACTAGCGGGGGTACCGGGGAGCTGTTTTTT. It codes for CASSWTSGGTGELFF.

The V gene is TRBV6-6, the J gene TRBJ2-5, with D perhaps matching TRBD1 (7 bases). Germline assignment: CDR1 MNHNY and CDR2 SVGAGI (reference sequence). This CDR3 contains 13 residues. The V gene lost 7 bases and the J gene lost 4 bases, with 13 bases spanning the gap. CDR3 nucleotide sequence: TGTGCCAGCACCCAGGGGGGAAGAGAGACCCAGTACTTC. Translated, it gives CASTQGGRETQYF.

In nucleotides, the CDR3 is TGTGCCACCAGTGGGAGGGACAGAAGAAACAATGAGCAGTTCTTC. Amino acid sequence: CATSGRDRRNNEQFF. The rearrangement uses TRBV24-1 and TRBJ2-1; TRBD1 is a possible D gene (7 bases). Germline V lookup: CDR1 KGHDR, CDR2 SFDVKD. This CDR3 contains 15 residues. V was cut by 5 bases and J by 5 bases, with 15 bases left in between.

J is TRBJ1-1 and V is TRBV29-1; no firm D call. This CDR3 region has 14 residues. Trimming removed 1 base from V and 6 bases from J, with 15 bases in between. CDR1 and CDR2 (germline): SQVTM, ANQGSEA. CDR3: CSVEAQGNFAEAFF. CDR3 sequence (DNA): TGCAGCGTTGAAGCACAAGGGAACTTCGCTGAAGCTTTCTTT. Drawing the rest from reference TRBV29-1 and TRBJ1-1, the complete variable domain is SAVISQKPSRDICQRGTSLTIQCQVDSQVTMMFWYRQQPGQSLTLIATANQGSEATYESGFVIDKFPISRPNLTFSTLTVSNMSPEDSSIYLCSVEAQGNFAEAFFGQGTRLTVV.

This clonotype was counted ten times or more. CDR3 loop: CASSINTGVETQYF. CDR3 nucleotides: TGTGCCAGCAGCATTAATACTGGGGTGGAGACCCAGTACTTC. The V gene is TRBV7-2, the J gene TRBJ2-5; unclear D gene. The germline V gene encodes CDR1 SGHTA and CDR2 FQGNSA. The CDR3 length is 14 residues. V lost 5 bases, J lost 5 bases, and 15 bases lay in between.

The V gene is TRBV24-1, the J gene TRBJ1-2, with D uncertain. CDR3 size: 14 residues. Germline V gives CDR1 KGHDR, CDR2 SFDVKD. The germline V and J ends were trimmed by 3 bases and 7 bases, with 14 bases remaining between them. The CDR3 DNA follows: TGTGCCACCAGTGATACCGGCGGTTCGGGTGGCTACACCTTC. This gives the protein CATSDTGGSGGYTF.

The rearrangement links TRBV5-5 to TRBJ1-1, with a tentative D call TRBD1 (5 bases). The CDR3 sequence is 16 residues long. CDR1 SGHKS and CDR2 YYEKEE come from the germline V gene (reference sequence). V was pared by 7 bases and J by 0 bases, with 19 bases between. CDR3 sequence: CASQLAGGRVNTEAFF. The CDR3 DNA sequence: TGTGCCAGCCAGCTTGCCGGGGGAAGAGTGAACACTGAAGCTTTCTTT.

DNA for the CDR3: TGCAGCGTTGGGGACAGGGACGATAATGAAAAACTGTTTTTT. It codes for CSVGDRDDNEKLFF. V is TRBV29-1 and J is TRBJ1-4; 9 bases fit TRBD1. Germline-derived CDR1 and CDR2 are SQVTM and ANQGSEA. V lost 4 bases to trimming and J lost 4 bases; unmatched junction nucleotides: 4. The CDR3 runs 14 residues.

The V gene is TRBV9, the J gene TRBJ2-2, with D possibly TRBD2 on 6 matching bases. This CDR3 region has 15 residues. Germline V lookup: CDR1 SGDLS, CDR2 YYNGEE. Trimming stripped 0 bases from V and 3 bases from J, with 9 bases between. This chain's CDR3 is CASSVELAYTGELFF. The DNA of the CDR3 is TGTGCCAGCAGCGTAGAACTAGCATACACCGGGGAGCTGTTTTTT.

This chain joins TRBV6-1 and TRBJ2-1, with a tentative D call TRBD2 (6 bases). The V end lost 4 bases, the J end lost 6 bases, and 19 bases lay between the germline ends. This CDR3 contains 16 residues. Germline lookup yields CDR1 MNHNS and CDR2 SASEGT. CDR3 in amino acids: CASSGPGLRVRNEQFF. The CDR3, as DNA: TGTGCCAGCAGTGGTCCGGGACTGAGGGTCCGCAATGAGCAGTTCTTC.

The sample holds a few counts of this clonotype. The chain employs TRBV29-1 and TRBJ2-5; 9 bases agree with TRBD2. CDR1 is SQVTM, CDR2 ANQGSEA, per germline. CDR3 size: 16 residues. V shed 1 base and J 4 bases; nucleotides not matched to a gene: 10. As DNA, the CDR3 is TGCAGCGTTGAAGGGGTGGCGGGAGGGGTGACAGAGACCCAGTACTTC. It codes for CSVEGVAGGVTETQYF.

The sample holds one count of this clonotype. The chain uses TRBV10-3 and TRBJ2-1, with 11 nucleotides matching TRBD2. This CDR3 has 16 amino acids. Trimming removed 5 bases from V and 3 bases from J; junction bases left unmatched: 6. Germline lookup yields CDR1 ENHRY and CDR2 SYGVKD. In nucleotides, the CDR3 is TGTGCCATCAGTCGAGTGACTAGCGGGAACTACAATGAGCAGTTCTTC. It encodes CAISRVTSGNYNEQFF.

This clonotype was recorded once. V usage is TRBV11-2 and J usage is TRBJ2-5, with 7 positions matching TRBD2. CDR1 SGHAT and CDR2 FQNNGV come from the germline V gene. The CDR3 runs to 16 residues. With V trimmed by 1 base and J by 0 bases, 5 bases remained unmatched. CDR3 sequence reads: CASSLGASGNQETQYF. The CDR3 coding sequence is TGTGCCAGCAGCTTAGGCGCTAGCGGTAACCAAGAGACCCAGTACTTC.

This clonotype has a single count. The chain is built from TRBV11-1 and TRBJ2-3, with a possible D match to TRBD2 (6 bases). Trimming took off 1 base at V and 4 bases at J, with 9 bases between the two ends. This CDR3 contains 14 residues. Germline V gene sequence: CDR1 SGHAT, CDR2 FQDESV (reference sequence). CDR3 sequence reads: CASSLVGEADTQYF. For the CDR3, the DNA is TGTGCCAGCAGCTTAGTCGGGGAGGCAGATACGCAGTATTTT.

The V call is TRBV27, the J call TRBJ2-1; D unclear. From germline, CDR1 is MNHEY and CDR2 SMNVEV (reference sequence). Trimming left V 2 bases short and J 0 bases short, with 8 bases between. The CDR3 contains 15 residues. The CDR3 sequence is CASSLDILSYNEQFF. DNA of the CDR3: TGTGCCAGCAGTTTAGACATACTCTCCTACAATGAGCAGTTCTTC.

CDR3 DNA sequence: TGTGCCAGCAAAGGCCAGGGGCGCATTCAGTACTTC. Its translation: CASKGQGRIQYF. The gene calls are TRBV28 and TRBJ2-4; tentatively, D is TRBD1 (6 bases). Germline-derived CDR1 and CDR2 are MDHEN and SYDVKM. This CDR3 is built from 12 residues. Trimming left V 7 bases short and J 9 bases short, with 13 bases between.

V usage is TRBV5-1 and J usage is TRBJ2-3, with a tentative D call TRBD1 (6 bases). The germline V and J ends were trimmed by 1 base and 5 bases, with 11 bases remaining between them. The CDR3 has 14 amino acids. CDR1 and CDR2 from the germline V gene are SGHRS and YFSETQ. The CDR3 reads CASSLRPGEDTQYF. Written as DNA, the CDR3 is TGCGCCAGCAGCTTGAGGCCAGGGGAAGATACGCAGTATTTT.

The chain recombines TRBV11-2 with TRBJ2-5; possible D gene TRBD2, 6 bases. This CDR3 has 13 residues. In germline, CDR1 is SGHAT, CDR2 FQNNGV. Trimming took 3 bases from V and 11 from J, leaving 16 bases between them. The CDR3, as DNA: TGTGCCAGCAGCTTTAGCGGCTACAATGAGCAGTACTTC. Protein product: CASSFSGYNEQYF.

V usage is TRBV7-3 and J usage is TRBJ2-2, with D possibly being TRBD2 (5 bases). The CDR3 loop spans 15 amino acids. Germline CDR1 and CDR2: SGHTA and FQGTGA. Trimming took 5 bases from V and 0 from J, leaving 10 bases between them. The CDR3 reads CASSRGAANTGELFF. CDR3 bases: TGTGCCAGCAGCCGGGGAGCCGCGAACACCGGGGAGCTGTTTTTT.

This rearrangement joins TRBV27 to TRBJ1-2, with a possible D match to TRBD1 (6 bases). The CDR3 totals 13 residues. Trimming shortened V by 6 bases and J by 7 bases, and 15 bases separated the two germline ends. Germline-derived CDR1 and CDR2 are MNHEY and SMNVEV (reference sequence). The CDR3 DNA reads TGTGCCAGCAGACCCGACAGGTACTCTGGCTACACCTTC. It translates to CASRPDRYSGYTF.

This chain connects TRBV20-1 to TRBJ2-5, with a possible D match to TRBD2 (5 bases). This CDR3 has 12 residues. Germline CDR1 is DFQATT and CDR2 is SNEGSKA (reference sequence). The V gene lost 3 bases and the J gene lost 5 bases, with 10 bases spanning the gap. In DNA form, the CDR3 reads TGCAGTGCTAGCGGGGATCGGGAGACCCAGTACTTC. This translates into CSASGDRETQYF.

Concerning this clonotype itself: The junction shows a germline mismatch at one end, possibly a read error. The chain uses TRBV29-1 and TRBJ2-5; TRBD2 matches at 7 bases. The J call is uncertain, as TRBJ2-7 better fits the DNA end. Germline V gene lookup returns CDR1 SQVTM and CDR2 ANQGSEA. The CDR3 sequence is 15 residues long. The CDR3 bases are TGCGGCGTTGAAGAAAACGAGGTCGGGAGGTACGAGCAGTACTTC. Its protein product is CGVEENEVGRYEQYF.

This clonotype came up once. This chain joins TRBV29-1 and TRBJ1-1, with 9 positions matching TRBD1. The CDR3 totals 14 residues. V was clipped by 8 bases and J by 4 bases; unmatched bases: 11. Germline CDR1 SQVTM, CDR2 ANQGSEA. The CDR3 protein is CSLGRGQGGTEAFF. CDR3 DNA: TGCAGCTTAGGTAGGGGACAGGGAGGCACTGAAGCTTTCTTT.

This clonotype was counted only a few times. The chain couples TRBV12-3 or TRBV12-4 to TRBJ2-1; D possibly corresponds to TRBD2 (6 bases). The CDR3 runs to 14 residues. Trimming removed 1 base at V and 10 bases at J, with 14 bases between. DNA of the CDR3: TGTGCCAGCAGTTTAGGGGGCTCTAGCGCCGAGCAGTTCTTC. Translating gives CASSLGGSSAEQFF.

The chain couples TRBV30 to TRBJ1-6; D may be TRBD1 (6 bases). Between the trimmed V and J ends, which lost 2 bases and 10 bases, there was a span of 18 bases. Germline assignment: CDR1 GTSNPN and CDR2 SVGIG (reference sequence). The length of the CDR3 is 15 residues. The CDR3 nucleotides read TGTGCCTGGAGTATCGCCCGGGGGGCGCACTCACCCCTCCACTTT. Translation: CAWSIARGAHSPLHF.

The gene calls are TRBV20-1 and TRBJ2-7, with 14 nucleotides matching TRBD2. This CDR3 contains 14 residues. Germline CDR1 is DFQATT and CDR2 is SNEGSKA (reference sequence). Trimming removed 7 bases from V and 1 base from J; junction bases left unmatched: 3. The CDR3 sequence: CSVGTSGSSYEQYF. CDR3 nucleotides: TGCAGTGTTGGGACTAGCGGGAGTTCCTACGAGCAGTACTTC.

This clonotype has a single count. The CDR3 protein is CATSYYNEQFF. Written as DNA, the CDR3 is TGTGCCACCAGCTATTACAATGAGCAGTTCTTC. This sequence joins TRBV15 and TRBJ2-1; D remains unclear. The CDR3 has 11 amino acids. Germline V gives CDR1 LNHNV, CDR2 YYDKDF (reference sequence). Deletions cut 5 bases from V and 4 bases from J, with 3 bases between.